The clone carrying this T cell receptor beta chain has just one count. Sequencing used immunoSEQ multiplex PCR; TCRdb keeps in-frame clones, though not all of them. The sample includes 150,000 to 200,000 clones, about 88% of them seen just once. The sample comes from a study of blood T cell repertoires in COVID-19. Study at large: Researchers got acute and convalescent COVID-19 samples from the United States, Italy and Spain.

Trimming left V 3 bases short and J 4 bases short, with 17 bases between. CDR3 length equals 17 residues. Germline V gene data show CDR1 as SGHKS and CDR2 as YYEKEE (reference sequence). The rearrangement joins TRBV5-5 to TRBJ1-6; D remains unclear. The receptor was derived from a man aged 40-49 years with active or convalescent COVID-19. The specimen was peripheral blood. The chain's CDR3 is CASSSAERGYYNSPLHF. Here the CDR3 DNA reads TGTGCCAGCAGCTCCGCGGAGAGAGGATATTATAATTCACCCCTCCACTTT.